In its sample, the clone carrying this T cell receptor beta chain was seen a few times. Per the original methods: Estimates of nucleated cell counts were drawn from the amplification of reference gene primers. Clones were sequenced by immunoSEQ multiplex PCR, and TCRdb holds only the in-frame ones, with some missing. The DNA gave D and trimming, while V, J and clone size come from that table. The sample records roughly 200,000 clones, about three quarters being singletons. CDR3 length: 17 residues. Germline values: CDR1 SEHNR, CDR2 FQNEAQ (reference sequence). V lost 3 bases, J lost 2 bases, and 10 bases stayed unmatched. This specimen belongs to a study of blood T cell repertoires in COVID-19. For the study at large: Material from acute and convalescent COVID-19 was sourced from the United States, Italy and Spain. PBMCs, B-cell-depleted T cells, or T cells were the source of the cDNA or gDNA that made up the material.

The specimen sequenced was peripheral blood. The chain has TRBV7-9 and TRBJ1-1; 9 nucleotides line up with TRBD1. The sequence was obtained from a woman in her 50s with active or convalescent COVID-19. The CDR3 bases are TGTGCCAGCAGCTTGAGGGGGACAGGGACTGGCAACACTGAAGCTTTCTTT. Amino acid sequence: CASSLRGTGTGNTEAFF.